This T cell receptor beta chain stems from a study of blood T cells in healthy people across ages. Next came a second PCR, run for about 7 to 12 cycles, which used a sample-barcoded 5' primer along with a J-beta primer mix. Every cDNA molecule carried a tag from a template-switch adaptor bearing 12 random nucleotides. MiXCR, applied by TCRdb to the 5' RACE reads, yields one record per CDR3 protein. The top ten hold less than 0.75% of the sample, which has about 1 million distinct CDR3 sequences, about 25% seen once. The germline V gene has CDR1 SQVTM and CDR2 ANQGSEA. The CDR3 covers 12 residues. V was shortened by 6 bases and J by 3 bases, with 12 bases between the two germline ends. This sample also appeared in a second study, on T cells of mothers and their children. That paper notes: Every microgram of extracted RNA entered cDNA synthesis, around 1.4 ug per 15 ul.

The chain links TRBV29-1 to TRBJ2-7; D not certain. This sequence originates from a girl aged 2 to 9 in good health. The specimen was blood. The CDR3 sequence is CSVSVGLYEQYF. CDR3 nucleotide sequence: TGCAGCGTCTCCGTCGGGCTCTACGAGCAGTACTTC.